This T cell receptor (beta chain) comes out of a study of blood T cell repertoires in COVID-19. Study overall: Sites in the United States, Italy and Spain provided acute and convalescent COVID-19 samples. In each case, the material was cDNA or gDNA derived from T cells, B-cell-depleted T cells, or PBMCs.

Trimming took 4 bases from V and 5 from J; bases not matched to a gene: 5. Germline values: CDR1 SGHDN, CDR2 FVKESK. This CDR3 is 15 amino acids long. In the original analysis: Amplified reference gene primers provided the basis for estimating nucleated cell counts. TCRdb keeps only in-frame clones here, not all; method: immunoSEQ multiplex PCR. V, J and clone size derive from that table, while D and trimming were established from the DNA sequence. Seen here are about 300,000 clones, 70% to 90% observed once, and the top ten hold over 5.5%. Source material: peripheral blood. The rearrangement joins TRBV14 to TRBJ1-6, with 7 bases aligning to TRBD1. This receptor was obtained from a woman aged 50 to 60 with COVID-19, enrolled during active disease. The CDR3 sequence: CASSRGQSNNSPLHF. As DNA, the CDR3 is TGTGCCAGCAGCCGGGGACAGAGTAATAATTCACCCCTCCACTTT. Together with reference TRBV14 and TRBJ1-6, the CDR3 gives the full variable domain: EAGVTQFPSHSVIEKGQTVTLRCDPISGHDNLYWYRRVMGKEIKFLLHFVKESKQDESGMPNNRFLAERTGGTYSTLKVQPAELEDSGVYFCASSRGQSNNSPLHFGNGTRLTVT.